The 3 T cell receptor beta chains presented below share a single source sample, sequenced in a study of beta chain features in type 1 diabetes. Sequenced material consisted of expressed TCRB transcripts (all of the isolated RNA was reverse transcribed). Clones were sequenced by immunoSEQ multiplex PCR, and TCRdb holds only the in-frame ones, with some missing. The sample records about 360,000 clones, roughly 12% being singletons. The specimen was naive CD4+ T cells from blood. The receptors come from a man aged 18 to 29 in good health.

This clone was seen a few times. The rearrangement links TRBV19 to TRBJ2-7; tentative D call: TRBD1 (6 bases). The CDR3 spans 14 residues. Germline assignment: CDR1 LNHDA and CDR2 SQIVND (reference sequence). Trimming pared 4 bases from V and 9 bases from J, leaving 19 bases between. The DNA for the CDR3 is TGTGCCAGTAGTAGACCGGGCCCCGAAGGGGGGCAGTACTTC. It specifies CASSRPGPEGGQYF.

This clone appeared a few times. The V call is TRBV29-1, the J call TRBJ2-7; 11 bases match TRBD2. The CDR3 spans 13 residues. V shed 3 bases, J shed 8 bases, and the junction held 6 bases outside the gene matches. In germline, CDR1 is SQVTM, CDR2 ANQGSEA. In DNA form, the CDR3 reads TGCAGCGTTGAGTTGACTAGCGGGGTAAAGCAGTACTTC. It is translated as CSVELTSGVKQYF.

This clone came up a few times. The DNA of the CDR3 is TGTGCCAGCAGCTTAGCTAGCGGGAGGGATACGCAGTATTTT. Its translation: CASSLASGRDTQYF. The chain carries TRBV7-6 and TRBJ2-3; TRBD2 matches 10 bases. The length of the CDR3 is 14 residues. V gave up 0 bases and J gave up 6 bases; unmatched junction bases: 0. In germline, CDR1 is SGHVS, CDR2 FNYEAQ.